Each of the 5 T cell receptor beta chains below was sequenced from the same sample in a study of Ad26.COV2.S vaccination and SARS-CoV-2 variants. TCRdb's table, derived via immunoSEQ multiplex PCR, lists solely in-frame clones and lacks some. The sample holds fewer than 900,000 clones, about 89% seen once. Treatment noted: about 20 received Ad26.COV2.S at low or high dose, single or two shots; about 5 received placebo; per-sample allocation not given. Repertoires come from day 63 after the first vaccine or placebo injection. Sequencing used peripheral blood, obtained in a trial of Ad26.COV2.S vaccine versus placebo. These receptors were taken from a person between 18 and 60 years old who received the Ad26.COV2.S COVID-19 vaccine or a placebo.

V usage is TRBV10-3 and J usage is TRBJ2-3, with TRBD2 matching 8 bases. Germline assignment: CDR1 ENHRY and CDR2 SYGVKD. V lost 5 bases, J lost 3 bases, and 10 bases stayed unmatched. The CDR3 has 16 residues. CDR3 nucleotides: TGTGCCATCAGTCAGCTGGCTAGCGGGCGAACAGATACGCAGTATTTT. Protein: CAISQLASGRTDTQYF.

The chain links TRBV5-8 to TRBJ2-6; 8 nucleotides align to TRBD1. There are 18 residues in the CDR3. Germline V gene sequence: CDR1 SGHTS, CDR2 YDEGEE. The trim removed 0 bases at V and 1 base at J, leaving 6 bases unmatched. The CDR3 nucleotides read TGTGCCAGCAGCTTGGAAGGGACAGGTTCTTCTGGGGCCAACGTCCTGACTTTC. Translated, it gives CASSLEGTGSSGANVLTF.

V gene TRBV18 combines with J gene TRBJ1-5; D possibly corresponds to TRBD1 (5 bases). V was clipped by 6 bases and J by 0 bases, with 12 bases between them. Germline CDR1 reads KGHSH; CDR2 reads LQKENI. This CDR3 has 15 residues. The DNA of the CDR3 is TGTGCCAGCTCGCCTGGGACCGATAGCAATCAGCCCCAGCATTTT. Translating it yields CASSPGTDSNQPQHF.

As DNA, the CDR3 is TGTGCCAGCCAACCCATGGGGCAGTTCTATGGCTACACCTTC. It encodes CASQPMGQFYGYTF. The chain uses TRBV5-6 and TRBJ1-2, with D perhaps matching TRBD1 (5 bases). The CDR3 contains 14 residues. Germline V gives CDR1 SGHDT, CDR2 YYEEEE. V lost 7 bases, J lost 4 bases, and 17 bases lay in between.

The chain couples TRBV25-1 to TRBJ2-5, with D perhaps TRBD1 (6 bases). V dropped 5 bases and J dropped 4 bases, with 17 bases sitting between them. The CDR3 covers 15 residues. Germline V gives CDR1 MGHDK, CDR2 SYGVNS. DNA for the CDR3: TGTGCCAGCAGTCCACGGCAGGGGCAGGGAGAGACCCAGTACTTC. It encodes CASSPRQGQGETQYF.